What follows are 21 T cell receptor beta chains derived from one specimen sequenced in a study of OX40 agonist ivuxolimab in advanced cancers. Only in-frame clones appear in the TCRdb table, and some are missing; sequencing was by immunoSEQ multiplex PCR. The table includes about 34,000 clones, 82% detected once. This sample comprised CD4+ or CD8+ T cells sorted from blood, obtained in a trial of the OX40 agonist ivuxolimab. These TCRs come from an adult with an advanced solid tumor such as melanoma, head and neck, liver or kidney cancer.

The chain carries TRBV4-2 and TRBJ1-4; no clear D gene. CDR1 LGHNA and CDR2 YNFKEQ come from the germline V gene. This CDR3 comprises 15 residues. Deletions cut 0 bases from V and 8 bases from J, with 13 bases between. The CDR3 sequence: CASSQDRAAEEKLFF. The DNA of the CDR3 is TGTGCCAGCAGCCAAGATAGGGCCGCGGAGGAAAAACTGTTTTTT.

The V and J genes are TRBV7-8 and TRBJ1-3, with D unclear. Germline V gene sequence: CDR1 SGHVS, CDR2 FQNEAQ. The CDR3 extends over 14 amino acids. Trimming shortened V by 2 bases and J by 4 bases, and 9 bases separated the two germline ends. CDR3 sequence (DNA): TGTGCCAGCAGCTTACAGACGTTCGGAAACACCATATATTTT. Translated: CASSLQTFGNTIYF.

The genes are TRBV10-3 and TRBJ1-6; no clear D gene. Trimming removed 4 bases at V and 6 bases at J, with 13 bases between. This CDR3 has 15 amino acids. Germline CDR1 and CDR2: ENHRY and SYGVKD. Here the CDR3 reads CAISVQSVGNSPLHF. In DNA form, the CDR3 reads TGTGCCATCAGTGTACAGTCCGTCGGTAATTCACCCCTCCACTTT.

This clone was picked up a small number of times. CDR3 bases: TGTGCCAGCAGTCACCGGCGCGGGACCCTCTATGGCTACACCTTC. Residues: CASSHRRGTLYGYTF. This chain joins TRBV28 and TRBJ1-2, with D tentatively TRBD1 (5 bases). This CDR3 has 15 residues. CDR1 is MDHEN, CDR2 SYDVKM, per germline. The germline V and J ends were trimmed by 5 bases and 4 bases, with 17 bases remaining between them.

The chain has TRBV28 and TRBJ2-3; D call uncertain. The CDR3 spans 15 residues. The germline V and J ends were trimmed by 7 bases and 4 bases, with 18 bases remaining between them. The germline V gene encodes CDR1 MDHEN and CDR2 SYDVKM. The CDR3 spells CASTGTPRGADTQYF. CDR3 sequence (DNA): TGTGCCAGCACGGGCACTCCGAGAGGCGCAGATACGCAGTATTTT.

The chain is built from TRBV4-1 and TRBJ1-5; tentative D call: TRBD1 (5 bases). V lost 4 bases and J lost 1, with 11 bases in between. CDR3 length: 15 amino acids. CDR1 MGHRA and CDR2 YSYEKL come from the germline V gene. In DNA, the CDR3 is TGCGCCAGCAGCCGGGGGGGAATGAGCAATCAGCCCCAGCATTTT. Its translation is CASSRGGMSNQPQHF.

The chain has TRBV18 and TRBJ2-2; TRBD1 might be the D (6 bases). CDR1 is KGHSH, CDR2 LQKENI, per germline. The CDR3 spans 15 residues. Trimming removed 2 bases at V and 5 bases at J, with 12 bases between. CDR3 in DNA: TGTGCCAGCTCACCAGTGGGGGCGCGGACCGGGGAGCTGTTTTTT. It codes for CASSPVGARTGELFF.

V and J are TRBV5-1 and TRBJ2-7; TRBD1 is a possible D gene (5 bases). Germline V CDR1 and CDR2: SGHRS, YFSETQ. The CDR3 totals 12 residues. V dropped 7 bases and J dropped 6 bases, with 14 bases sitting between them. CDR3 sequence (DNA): TGCGCCAGCTCCAGTACAGGCCCCGAGCAGTACTTC. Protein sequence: CASSSTGPEQYF. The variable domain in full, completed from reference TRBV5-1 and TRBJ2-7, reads KAGVTQTPRYLIKTRGQQVTLSCSPISGHRSVSWYQQTPGQGLQFLFEYFSETQRNKGNFPGRFSGRQFSNSRSEMNVSTLELGDSALYLCASSSTGPEQYFGPGTRLTVT.

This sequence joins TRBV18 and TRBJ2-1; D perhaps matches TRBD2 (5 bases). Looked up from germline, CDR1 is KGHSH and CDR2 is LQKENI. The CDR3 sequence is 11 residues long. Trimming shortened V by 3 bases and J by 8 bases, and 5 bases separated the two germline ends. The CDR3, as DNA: TGTGCCAGCTCACCGAGGGATGAGCAGTTCTTC. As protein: CASSPRDEQFF.

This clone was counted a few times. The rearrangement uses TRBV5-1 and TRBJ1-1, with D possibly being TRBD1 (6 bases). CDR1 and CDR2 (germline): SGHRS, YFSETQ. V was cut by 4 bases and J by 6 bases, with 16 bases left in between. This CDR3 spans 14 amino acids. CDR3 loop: CASSLETGRAEAFF. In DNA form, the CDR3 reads TGCGCCAGCAGCCTAGAAACAGGGAGAGCTGAAGCTTTCTTT.

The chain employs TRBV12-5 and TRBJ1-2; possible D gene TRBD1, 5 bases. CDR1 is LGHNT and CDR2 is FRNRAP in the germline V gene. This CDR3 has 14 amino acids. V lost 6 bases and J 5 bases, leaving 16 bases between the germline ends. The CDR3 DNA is TGTGCTAGTGGCAACGGTGAGGGGAGGTATGGCTACACCTTC. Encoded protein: CASGNGEGRYGYTF.

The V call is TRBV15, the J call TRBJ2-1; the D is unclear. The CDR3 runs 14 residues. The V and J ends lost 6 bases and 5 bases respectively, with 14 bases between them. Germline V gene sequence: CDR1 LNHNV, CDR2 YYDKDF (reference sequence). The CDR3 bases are TGTGCCACCAGAATCGACCTTCCCAACAATGAGCAGTTCTTC. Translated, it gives CATRIDLPNNEQFF.

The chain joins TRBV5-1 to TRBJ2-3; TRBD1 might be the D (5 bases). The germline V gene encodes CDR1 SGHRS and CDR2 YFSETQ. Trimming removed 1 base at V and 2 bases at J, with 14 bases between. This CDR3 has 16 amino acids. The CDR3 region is CASSLRGTASTDTQYF. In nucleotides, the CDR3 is TGCGCCAGCAGCTTGAGGGGAACAGCTTCCACAGATACGCAGTATTTT. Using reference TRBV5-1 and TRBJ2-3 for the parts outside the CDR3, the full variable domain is KAGVTQTPRYLIKTRGQQVTLSCSPISGHRSVSWYQQTPGQGLQFLFEYFSETQRNKGNFPGRFSGRQFSNSRSEMNVSTLELGDSALYLCASSLRGTASTDTQYFGPGTRLTVL.

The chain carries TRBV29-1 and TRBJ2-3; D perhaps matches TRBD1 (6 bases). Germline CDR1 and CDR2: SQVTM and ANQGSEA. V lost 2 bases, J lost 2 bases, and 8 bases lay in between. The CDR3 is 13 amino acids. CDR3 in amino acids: CSVERTATDTQYF. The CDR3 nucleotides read TGCAGCGTTGAACGGACAGCCACAGATACGCAGTATTTT.

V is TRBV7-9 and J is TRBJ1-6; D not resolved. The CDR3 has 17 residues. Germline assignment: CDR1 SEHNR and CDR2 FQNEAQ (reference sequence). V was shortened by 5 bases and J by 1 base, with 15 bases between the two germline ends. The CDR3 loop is CASSTPPGDSYNSPLHF. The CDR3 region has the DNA TGTGCCAGCAGCACTCCTCCCGGGGATTCCTATAATTCACCCCTCCACTTT.

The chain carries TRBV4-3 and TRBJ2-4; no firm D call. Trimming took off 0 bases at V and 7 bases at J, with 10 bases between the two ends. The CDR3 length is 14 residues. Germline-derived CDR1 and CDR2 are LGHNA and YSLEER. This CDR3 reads CASSQDINGNIQYF. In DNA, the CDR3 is TGCGCCAGCAGCCAAGATATCAATGGGAACATTCAGTACTTC.

This CDR3 reads CASSSRDDRAGGYTF. The CDR3 bases are TGTGCCAGCAGTTCAAGGGATGACCGAGCCGGCGGCTACACCTTC. The chain carries TRBV6-6 and TRBJ1-2; D is unclear. CDR3 length equals 15 residues. The V gene's germline CDR1 is MNHNY and CDR2 SVGAGI (reference sequence). The V and J ends lost 4 bases and 8 bases respectively, with 20 bases between them.

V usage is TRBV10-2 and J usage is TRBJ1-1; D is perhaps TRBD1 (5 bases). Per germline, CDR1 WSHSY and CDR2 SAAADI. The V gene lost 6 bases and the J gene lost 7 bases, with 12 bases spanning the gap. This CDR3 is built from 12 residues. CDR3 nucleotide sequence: TGCGCCAGCAGGGCAGGGAACCTTGAAGCTTTCTTT. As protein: CASRAGNLEAFF.

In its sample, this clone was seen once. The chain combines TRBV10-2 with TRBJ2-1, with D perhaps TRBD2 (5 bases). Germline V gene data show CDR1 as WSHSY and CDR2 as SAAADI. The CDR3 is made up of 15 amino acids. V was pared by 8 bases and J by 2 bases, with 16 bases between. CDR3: CASFRTVGTYNEQFF. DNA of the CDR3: TGCGCCAGCTTCCGGACTGTGGGGACCTACAATGAGCAGTTCTTC.

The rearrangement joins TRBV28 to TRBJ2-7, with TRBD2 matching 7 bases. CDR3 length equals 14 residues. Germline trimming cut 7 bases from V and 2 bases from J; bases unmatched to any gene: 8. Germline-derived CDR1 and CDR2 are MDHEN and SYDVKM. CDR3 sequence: CASTGGSTTYEQYF. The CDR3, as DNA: TGTGCCAGCACGGGGGGTAGTACCACCTACGAGCAGTACTTC. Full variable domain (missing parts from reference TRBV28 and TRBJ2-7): DVKVTQSSRYLVKRTGEKVFLECVQDMDHENMFWYRQDPGLGLRLIYFSYDVKMKEKGDIPEGYSVSREKKERFSLILESASTNQTSMYLCASTGGSTTYEQYFGPGTRLTVT.

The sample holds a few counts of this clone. This chain's CDR3 is CASSLGHRDEQYF. The CDR3 DNA reads as TGTGCCAGCAGCTTGGGACACAGGGACGAGCAGTACTTC. The chain joins TRBV5-8 to TRBJ2-7, with D perhaps matching TRBD1 (6 bases). Per germline, CDR1 SGHTS and CDR2 YDEGEE. V was trimmed by 0 bases and J by 5 bases, leaving 9 bases between them. The CDR3 has 13 residues. The variable domain in full, with the rest retrieved from reference TRBV5-8 and TRBJ2-7, is EAGVTQSPTHLIKTRGQQATLRCSPISGHTSVYWYQQALGLGLQFLLWYDEGEERNRGNFPPRFSGRQFPNYSSELNVNALELEDSALYLCASSLGHRDEQYFGPGTRLTVT.